This T cell receptor beta chain was recorded in a study of cytomegalovirus exposure and HLA in healthy donors. Findings of the study overall: Clonal expansion, a later analysis showed, was greater in HLA-associated TCR beta chains than in equally common others.

Of note for this clone: Its antigen is not known.

Nominally healthy donors provided the samples, though records likely missed some immune exposures. This PCR relied on a set of 60 Vbeta primers and 13 Jbeta primers. Produced via immunoSEQ multiplex PCR; TCRdb's table is partial and in-frame only. The sample lists 110,000 to 150,000 clones, 65% to 80% seen once, with roughly 7.3% in the top ten. This CDR3 region has 16 residues. Trimming pared 4 bases from V and 5 bases from J, leaving 19 bases between. Looked up from germline, CDR1 is MNHEY and CDR2 is SVGAGI. Sequencing was carried out using PBMCs. This clonotype originated in a man under 40 in good health and CMV-seronegative. The V and J genes are TRBV6-5 and TRBJ2-3; possible D gene TRBD1, 6 bases. As DNA, the CDR3 is TGTGCCAGCAGTTCACTCGACGGACAGAAAATAGATACGCAGTATTTT. This codes for CASSSLDGQKIDTQYF.